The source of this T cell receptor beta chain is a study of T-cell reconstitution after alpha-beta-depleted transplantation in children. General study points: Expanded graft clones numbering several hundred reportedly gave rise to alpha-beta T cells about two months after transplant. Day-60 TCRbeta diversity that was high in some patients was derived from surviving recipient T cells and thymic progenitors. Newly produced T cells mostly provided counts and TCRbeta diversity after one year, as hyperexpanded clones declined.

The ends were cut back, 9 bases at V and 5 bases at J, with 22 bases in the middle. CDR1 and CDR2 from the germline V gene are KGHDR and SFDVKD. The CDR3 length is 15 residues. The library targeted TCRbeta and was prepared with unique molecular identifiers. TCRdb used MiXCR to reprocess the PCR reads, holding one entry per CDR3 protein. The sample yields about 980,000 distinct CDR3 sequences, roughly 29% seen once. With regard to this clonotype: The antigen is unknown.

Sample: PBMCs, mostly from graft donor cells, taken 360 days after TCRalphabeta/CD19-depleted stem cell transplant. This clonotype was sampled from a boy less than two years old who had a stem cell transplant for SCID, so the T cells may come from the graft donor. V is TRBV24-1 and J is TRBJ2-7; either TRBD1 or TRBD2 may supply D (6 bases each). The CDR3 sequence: CATVGQGPPGDEQYF. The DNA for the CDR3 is TGTGCCACCGTCGGTCAGGGGCCCCCGGGGGACGAGCAGTACTTC.